These T cell receptor beta chains were read from a single sample in a study of cytomegalovirus exposure and HLA in healthy donors. Clones were read by immunoSEQ multiplex PCR, and TCRdb kept only the in-frame ones, dropping some. The sample holds some 130,000 clones, 81% seen once. The sample consisted of PBMCs. These receptors originate from a man aged 18 to 30 in good health and CMV-seronegative. Both conserved end residues are part of each CDR3. The order of the fields is clone size, D gene, V gene, J gene, CDR3 protein, CDR3 DNA. D genes are given only for firm matches. Size is omitted from some rows. Given values are once, few, many or a class for expanded clones.

NA	NA	TRBV5-8	TRBJ2-7	CASSPLRSETYEQYF	TGTGCCAGCAGCCCATTGCGCAGCGAAACTTACGAGCAGTACTTC
NA	TRBD1	TRBV25-1	TRBJ1-4	CASRRQGPTIEEKLFF	TGTGCCAGCAGACGACAGGGTCCGACTATAGAAGAAAAACTGTTTTTT
few	NA	TRBV15	TRBJ1-1	CATSRDPTGGSRAFF	TGTGCCACCAGCAGAGATCCGACAGGCGGGTCGAGGGCTTTCTTT
few	TRBD2	TRBV6-5	TRBJ2-5	CASSYLPGGPEETQYF	TGTGCCAGCAGTTACTTGCCGGGGGGGCCTGAAGAGACCCAGTACTTC
NA	NA	TRBV18	TRBJ1-6	CASSPGTYNSPLHF	TGTGCCAGCTCACCCGGGACCTATAATTCACCCCTCCACTTT
NA	TRBD1	TRBV6-5	TRBJ1-6	CASSQGTGPSPLHF	TGTGCCAGCAGTCAAGGGACAGGGCCTTCACCCCTCCACTTT
once	NA	TRBV30	TRBJ2-3	CAWLSADTQYF	TGTGCCTGGTTATCTGCAGATACGCAGTATTTT
NA	TRBD1	TRBV27	TRBJ2-7	CASRSGTGPHEQYF	TGTGCCAGCCGCTCCGGGACAGGGCCTCACGAGCAGTACTTC
NA	TRBD2	TRBV6-5	TRBJ2-5	CASSYSPGRGEETQYF	TGTGCCAGCAGTTACTCGCCAGGGAGGGGCGAAGAGACCCAGTACTTC
NA	TRBD1	TRBV5-1	TRBJ1-4	CASSLTGQGREKLFF	TGCGCCAGCAGCTTGACGGGACAGGGGCGCGAAAAACTGTTTTTT
once	TRBD1	TRBV7-6	TRBJ2-7	CASSLGQGVYEQYF	TGTGCCAGCAGCCTGGGACAGGGTGTGTACGAGCAGTACTTC
NA	TRBD1	TRBV5-1	TRBJ1-1	CASSPTSQGGTEAFF	TGCGCCAGCAGCCCGACGAGTCAGGGGGGCACTGAAGCTTTCTTT
once	NA	TRBV10-3	TRBJ2-7	CATGDSAYEQYF	TGTGCCACGGGGGACAGCGCCTACGAGCAGTACTTC
NA	NA	TRBV10-3	TRBJ2-2	CAISSAGTNTGELFF	TGTGCCATCAGTTCCGCGGGGACGAACACCGGGGAGCTGTTTTTT
NA	NA	TRBV6-1	TRBJ1-4	CASSEVTGGGKLFF	TGTGCCAGCAGTGAAGTAACAGGCGGCGGAAAACTGTTTTTT
NA	TRBD2	TRBV7-9	TRBJ2-1	CASSRGGNEQFF	TGTGCCAGCAGCCGGGGGGGCAATGAGCAGTTCTTC
medium-sized	TRBD1	TRBV15	TRBJ1-4	CATSTQTGGGNEKLFF	TGTGCCACCAGCACTCAAACAGGGGGTGGTAATGAAAAACTGTTTTTT
NA	NA	TRBV5-4	TRBJ1-5	CASSQGALQPQHF	TGTGCCAGCAGCCAAGGGGCCCTACAGCCCCAGCATTTT
NA	TRBD1	TRBV7-2	TRBJ1-2	CASNQGGEGFYGYTF	TGTGCCAGCAACCAGGGGGGCGAGGGATTCTATGGCTACACCTTC
NA	TRBD1	TRBV6-5	TRBJ1-1	CASKSPGQDTEAFF	TGTGCCAGTAAATCGCCGGGACAGGACACTGAAGCTTTCTTT
NA	NA	TRBV11-2	TRBJ2-7	CASSLSLSRVSYEQYF	TGTGCCAGCAGCTTAAGTTTGAGCAGGGTATCCTACGAGCAGTACTTC
NA	TRBD1	TRBV9	TRBJ2-5	CASTLRTGEGETQYF	TGTGCCAGCACTCTAAGGACAGGGGAGGGAGAGACCCAGTACTTC
NA	TRBD1	TRBV7-2	TRBJ1-3	CASSLVETGGSGNTIYF	TGTGCCAGCAGCTTAGTTGAGACAGGGGGGTCAGGAAACACCATATATTTT
NA	NA	TRBV6-1	TRBJ1-2	CASTPGVTSYGYTF	TGTGCCAGCACTCCAGGGGTTACTAGCTATGGCTACACCTTC
NA	NA	TRBV11-2	TRBJ1-1	CASSRWDSMNTEAFF	TGTGCCAGCAGCCGATGGGACTCTATGAACACTGAAGCTTTCTTT
once	NA	TRBV6-1	TRBJ1-3	CASSIGGRSGNTIYF	TGTGCCAGCAGTATTGGAGGGCGCTCTGGAAACACCATATATTTT